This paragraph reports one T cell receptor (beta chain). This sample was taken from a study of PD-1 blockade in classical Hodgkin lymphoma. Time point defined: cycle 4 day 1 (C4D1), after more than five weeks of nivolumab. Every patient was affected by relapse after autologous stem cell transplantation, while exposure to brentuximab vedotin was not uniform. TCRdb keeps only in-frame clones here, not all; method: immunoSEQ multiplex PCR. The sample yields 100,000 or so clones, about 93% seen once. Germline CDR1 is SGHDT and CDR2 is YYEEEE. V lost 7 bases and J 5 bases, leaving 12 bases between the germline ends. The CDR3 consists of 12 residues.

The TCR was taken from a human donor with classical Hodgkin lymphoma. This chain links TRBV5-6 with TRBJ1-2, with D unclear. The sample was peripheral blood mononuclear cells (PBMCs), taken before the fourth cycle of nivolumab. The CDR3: CASGRISYGYTF. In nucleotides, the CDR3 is TGTGCCAGCGGTCGGATCTCTTATGGCTACACCTTC.